Below, one T cell receptor (beta chain) is given with its context. These data come from a study of CD8 T cells in ankylosing spondylitis. The CDR3 is 14 residues long. V was pared by 8 bases and J by 2 bases, with 16 bases between. Germline values: CDR1 SGHVS, CDR2 FQNEAQ. TCRdb used MiXCR to reprocess the 5' RACE reads, holding one entry per CDR3 protein. The table includes 230,000 or so distinct CDR3 sequences, 15% to 20% detected once. The sample taken for sequencing was blood, either unsorted or a sorted T cell fraction (not recorded which). This chain links TRBV7-8 with TRBJ2-7, with D tentatively TRBD1 (6 bases). The clonotype originates from a male donor with ankylosing spondylitis or in good health (not recorded which). The CDR3 loop is CASDPGQRPYEQYF. DNA of the CDR3: TGTGCCAGCGACCCTGGACAGCGACCCTACGAGCAGTACTTC.